This TCR beta chain originates from a study of blood T cell repertoires in COVID-19. The CDR3 loop spans 16 amino acids. The germline V gene has CDR1 KGHDR and CDR2 SFDVKD. V lost 1 base and J lost 4; bases outside the gene matches: 7. TCRdb's copy holds only in-frame clones and misses some; the assay was immunoSEQ multiplex PCR. In the table there are roughly 120,000 clones, 80% to 90% of which are singletons. Sequenced material: peripheral blood. The chain is built from TRBV24-1 and TRBJ1-2; 8 bases line up with TRBD1. The receptor was isolated from a man aged 40-49 years with acute or convalescent COVID-19. CDR3 region: CATSDFGQGSGYGYTF. The CDR3 DNA is TGTGCCACCAGTGATTTCGGACAGGGTTCGGGCTATGGCTACACCTTC.